This TCR beta chain stems from a study of long-term antiretroviral therapy in people with HIV. To note about this clone: Its antigen remains unknown.

V gave up 2 bases and J gave up 2 bases; unmatched junction bases: 8. The CDR3 has 16 amino acids. Germline CDR1 reads SGHTA; CDR2 reads FQGNSA. Study-wide findings and caveats: Clones expanded before ART dominated the repertoire at all time points.

Sequencing relied on immunoSEQ assay v3.0, run at survey level. Produced via immunoSEQ multiplex PCR; TCRdb's table is partial and in-frame only. The table shows approximately 24,000 clones, with roughly 87% occurring only once. The chain combines TRBV7-2 with TRBJ1-2, with 7 bases fitting TRBD1. The TCR originated in a woman aged 30 to 39 with HIV. The input for sequencing was unsorted PBMCs, taken 1.1 years before starting antiretroviral therapy. Here the CDR3 reads CASSLPDRSLNYGYTF. Here the CDR3 DNA reads TGTGCCAGCAGCTTACCGGACAGGTCGTTAAACTATGGCTACACCTTC.